These T cell receptor beta chains were read from a single sample in a study of blood T cells in healthy people across ages. TCRdb itself ran the 5' RACE reads through MiXCR, one entry per CDR3 protein. The data show 600,000 to 800,000 distinct CDR3 sequences, 20% to 25% seen once. What was sequenced was blood. These receptors originate from a man between 65 and 79 years old in good health. The CDR3 runs from the conserved cysteine through the conserved F or W. The order of the fields is D gene, V gene, J gene, clone size, CDR3 protein, CDR3 DNA. A D gene is named only where the DNA matches it firmly. The size field is filled for only some rows; it gives once, few, many or a size class.

D: .; V: TRBV3-1; J: TRBJ1-6; size: .; CDR3: CASSQVQDYSPLHF; DNA: TGTGCCAGCAGCCAAGTTCAGGATTATTCACCCCTCCACTTT
D: TRBD2; V: TRBV7-3; J: TRBJ2-1; size: .; CDR3: CASSLSGSTDEQFF; DNA: TGTGCCAGCAGCCTTAGCGGGAGTACCGATGAGCAGTTCTTC
D: TRBD1; V: TRBV3-1; J: TRBJ2-6; size: .; CDR3: CASSQGQGLSGANVLTF; DNA: TGTGCCAGCAGCCAAGGACAGGGCCTCTCTGGGGCCAACGTCCTGACTTTC
D: TRBD2; V: TRBV6-2/TRBV6-3; J: TRBJ2-7; size: many; CDR3: CASSYLAGPYEQYF; DNA: TGTGCCAGCAGTTACCTAGCGGGACCCTACGAGCAGTACTTC
D: .; V: TRBV20-1; J: TRBJ1-6; size: .; CDR3: CSARDLGGGDSYNSPLHF; DNA: TGCAGTGCTAGAGACCTGGGGGGGGGTGATTCCTATAATTCACCCCTCCACTTT
D: TRBD1; V: TRBV7-2; J: TRBJ2-7; size: few; CDR3: CASSQSRTGNYEQYF; DNA: TGTGCCAGCAGCCAGAGCCGGACAGGTAACTACGAGCAGTACTTC
D: .; V: TRBV28; J: TRBJ2-3; size: few; CDR3: CASVREDTQYF; DNA: TGTGCCAGCGTCCGGGAGGATACGCAGTATTTT
D: TRBD2; V: TRBV2; J: TRBJ2-4; size: few; CDR3: CASSDPGGAKNIQYF; DNA: TGTGCCAGCAGTGACCCGGGAGGGGCCAAAAACATTCAGTACTTC
D: .; V: TRBV10-2; J: TRBJ1-1; size: .; CDR3: CASSEKNTEAFF; DNA: TGCGCCAGCAGTGAGAAGAACACTGAAGCTTTCTTT
D: .; V: TRBV6-5; J: TRBJ1-5; size: .; CDR3: CASSGYSNQPQHF; DNA: TGTGCCAGCAGTGGTTATAGCAATCAGCCCCAGCATTTT
D: TRBD2; V: TRBV11-2; J: TRBJ2-1; size: .; CDR3: CASSLDGAGLAVNEQFF; DNA: TGTGCCAGCAGCTTAGATGGGGCTGGTCTAGCGGTAAATGAGCAGTTCTTC
D: .; V: TRBV5-1; J: TRBJ1-4; size: .; CDR3: CASSSGSTGGTNEKLFF; DNA: TGCGCCAGCAGCTCCGGGTCAACGGGCGGAACTAATGAAAAACTGTTTTTT
D: TRBD1; V: TRBV24-1; J: TRBJ1-1; size: .; CDR3: CATSDHPRQGVTEAFF; DNA: TGTGCCACCAGTGATCACCCGCGACAGGGGGTAACTGAAGCTTTCTTT
D: .; V: TRBV6-2/TRBV6-3; J: TRBJ2-4; size: .; CDR3: CVSSFRAQKNIQYF; DNA: TGTGTCAGCAGTTTCCGGGCCCAGAAAAACATTCAGTACTTC
D: TRBD2; V: TRBV28; J: TRBJ2-1; size: few; CDR3: CASIPSGRNDEQFF; DNA: TGTGCCAGCATCCCTAGCGGGAGGAACGATGAGCAGTTCTTC